Detailed here is one T cell receptor (beta chain). This clonotype was counted once. It has no known antigen specificity. No base-level quality is on record; no much larger clone is a single base apart. The donors were a few dozen Caucasian individuals from Russia, aged 6 to 90 years, who were systemically healthy. Each donor gave ten milliliters of peripheral blood, collected into EDTA-treated Vacutainer tubes. Ficoll-Paque density-gradient centrifugation was used to isolate PBMCs, with at least 6.5 million per sample. Total RNA, at least 6 micrograms per sample, was extracted from PBMCs with Trizol reagent. For every donor, an aliquot of PBMCs went through flow cytometry to measure the percentages of naive CD45RAhigh/CD27high T cells. This sample is drawn from a study of blood T cells in healthy people across ages (dated by TCRdb to the mid-2010s). For context, the study as a whole: Template switching captured roughly one uniquely barcoded TCR beta cDNA molecule per two T cells in model experiments. To avoid experimental bias, donors of different ages were spread randomly across the sequencing lanes. For two donors (one aged 18 to 29 and one aged 80 or older), the study analyzed two additional independent replicas of 1 million unique cDNA reads from the same blood draw. To track age-related changes in TCR beta repertoire diversity, the study relied on deep sequencing normalized with unique cDNA molecular identifiers. Four age groups were formed from the donors: young (average around 15 years), middle-aged (approximately 40), aged (about 68) and long-lived (about 80). Study-level results and caveats: Since profiling was done on bulk unsorted PBMCs, naive and antigen-experienced compartments could not be conclusively compared. A strong correlation was found between observed TCR beta diversity and the percentage of naive T cells measured by flow cytometry. As age increased, observed TCR beta diversity per million T cells dropped in a roughly linear way, and a significant reduction was already evident by age 40. Because donor CMV infection status was unknown, age-related changes in expanded clonotypes were potentially confounded. Estimates of total diversity from one million sequenced T cells were regarded as lower bounds and underestimates. Compared with the aged group, the long-lived group had more naive CD4+ T cells, fewer expanded clones and increased TCR diversity, suggesting age selection.

The CDR1 and CDR2 encoded by the germline V gene are MNHEY and SVGEGT. The CDR3 runs 16 residues from the cysteine to the phenylalanine. The only DNA kept is the CDR3, 48 bases in frame from the first base. Ends trimmed: V by 6 bases, J by 3 bases; bases unmatched to a gene: 10. Preparation of the library involved 5' RACE. TCRdb lists the instrument as Illumina HiSeq 2500. A second PCR of roughly 6 to 11 cycles was run with a J-beta primer mix and a sample-barcoded 5' primer. A unique molecular identifier was introduced onto each TCR beta cDNA molecule by a template-switch 5' adaptor carrying 12 random nucleotides. Each sample yielded at least 3 million CDR3-containing paired-end reads. The Mint cDNA synthesis kit, primed by a TRBC-specific oligonucleotide, was used to synthesize first-strand cDNA from all RNA. Following uracil-DNA glycosylase treatment, all cDNA underwent a first 18-cycle PCR with the universal primers M1SS and BC2_uni_R. The source study handled its data this way. For normalization, 1 million high-quality reads, each with a distinct molecular identifier, were randomly selected from each sample. Reads sharing molecular identifiers were discarded rather than binned into consensus sequences. MiTCR, run with a Q25 quality threshold and the strictest error-elimination algorithm, handled CDR3 identification, clonotype clustering and error correction. A nonparametric unseen species model using Euler transformation provided a lower-bound estimate of total TCR beta diversity. TCRdb trimmed public reads at Q25 via fastp, called clones via MiXCR and kept in-frame beta chains. Identical CDR3 proteins give one entry, which carries the most common genes and DNA. The V and J calls come from TCRdb's annotation, not from the publication. Across this sample there are 1,500,000 or so distinct CDR3 sequences, with 55% to 75% seen only once. 6.5% to 8.5% of the sample comes from the top ten.

The sequence is built from TRBV6-2 or TRBV6-3 and TRBJ2-3, and TRBD1 aligns with 9 junction nucleotides. The sample taken for sequencing was blood. The TCR originated in a man younger than 30 in good health. The DNA sequence is as follows: TGTGCCAGCAGACTAAACCGGGACAGGGAAACAGATACGCAGTATTTT. This encodes CASRLNRDRETDTQYF.